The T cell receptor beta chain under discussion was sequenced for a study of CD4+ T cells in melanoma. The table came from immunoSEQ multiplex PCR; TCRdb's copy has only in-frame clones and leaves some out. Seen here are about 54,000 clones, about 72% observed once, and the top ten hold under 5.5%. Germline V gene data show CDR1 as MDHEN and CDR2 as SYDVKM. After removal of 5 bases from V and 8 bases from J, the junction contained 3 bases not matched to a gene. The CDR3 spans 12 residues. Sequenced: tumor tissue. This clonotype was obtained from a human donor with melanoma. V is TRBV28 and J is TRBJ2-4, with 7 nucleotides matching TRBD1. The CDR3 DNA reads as TGTGCCAGCAGTGCACAGGGGTACATTCAGTACTTC. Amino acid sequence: CASSAQGYIQYF.